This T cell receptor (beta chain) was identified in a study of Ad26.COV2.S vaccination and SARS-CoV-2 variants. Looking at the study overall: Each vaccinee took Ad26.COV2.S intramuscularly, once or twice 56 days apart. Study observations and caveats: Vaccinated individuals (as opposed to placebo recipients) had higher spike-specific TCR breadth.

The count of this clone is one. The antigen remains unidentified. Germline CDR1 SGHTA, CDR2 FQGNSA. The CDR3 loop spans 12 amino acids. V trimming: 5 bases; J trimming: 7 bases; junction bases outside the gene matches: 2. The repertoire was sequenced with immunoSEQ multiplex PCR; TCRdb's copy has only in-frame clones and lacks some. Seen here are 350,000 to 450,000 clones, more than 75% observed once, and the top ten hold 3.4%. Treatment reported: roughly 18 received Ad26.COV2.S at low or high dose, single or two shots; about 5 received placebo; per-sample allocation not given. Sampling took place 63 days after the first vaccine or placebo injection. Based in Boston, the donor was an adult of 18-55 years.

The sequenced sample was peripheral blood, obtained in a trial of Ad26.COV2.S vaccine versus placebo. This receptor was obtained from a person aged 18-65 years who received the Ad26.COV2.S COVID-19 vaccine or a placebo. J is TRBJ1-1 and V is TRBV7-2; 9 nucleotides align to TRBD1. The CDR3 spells CASSTTGGEAFF. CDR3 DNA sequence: TGTGCCAGCAGCACGACAGGGGGTGAAGCTTTCTTT.